This TCR beta chain was identified during a study of T cell changes during pregnancy in multiple sclerosis. The method was immunoSEQ multiplex PCR; TCRdb's version includes in-frame clones alone and lacks a portion of them. This repertoire shows about 24,000 clones, about nine tenths found once; its top ten account for more than 8.5%. V lost 5 bases, J lost 1 base, and 13 bases lay in between. Germline CDR1 SGHAT, CDR2 FQDESV (reference sequence). The CDR3 sequence is 15 residues long. The sequence came from a female donor in good health, enrolled as a control in a pregnancy study. This rearrangement joins TRBV11-1 to TRBJ2-3, with D possibly matching TRBD2 (5 bases). This specimen was CD8+ T cells from peripheral blood mononuclear cells, taken in the third trimester of pregnancy. The CDR3: CASSPGRSGTDTQYF. The CDR3, as DNA: TGTGCCAGCAGCCCCGGCCGTAGCGGCACAGATACGCAGTATTTT.